The rows below give T cell receptor beta chains drawn from one sample of a study of human T cells and chemical hapten exposure. TCRdb re-called the RACE reads with MiXCR, one entry per CDR3 protein. The data show more than 250,000 distinct CDR3 sequences, with 7.7% seen just once and 1.2% held by the top ten. The sample was whole blood, taken in connection with sensitization to the hapten diphenylcyclopropenone (DPC). Every receptor here comes from a man aged 18-30 years with alopecia areata. Some clones in this sample may be carry-over from other donors' samples. Each CDR3 is given with its conserved first and last residue. Fields, in order: CDR3 length, D gene, V gene, J gene, clone size, CDR3 protein, CDR3 DNA. D genes are given only for firm matches. The size field is filled for only some rows; it gives once, few, many or a size class.

15	TRBD1	TRBV27	TRBJ2-3	NA	CASSPRTGGIDTQYF	TGTGCCAGCAGTCCCCGGACAGGGGGCATAGATACGCAGTATTTT
13	NA	TRBV27	TRBJ1-1	few	CASSRIRDTEAFF	TGTGCCAGCAGCCGCATTAGGGACACTGAAGCTTTCTTT
12	NA	TRBV12-3/TRBV12-4	TRBJ1-6	NA	CASSLLQSPLHF	TGTGCCAGCAGTTTACTACAGTCACCCCTCCACTTT
15	NA	TRBV4-3	TRBJ2-7	few	CASSQVRGASDEQYF	TGCGCCAGCAGCCAAGTGAGGGGTGCATCCGACGAGCAGTACTTC
15	NA	TRBV11-3	TRBJ2-7	NA	CASSLRPAESYEQYF	TGTGCCAGCAGCTTAAGGCCGGCGGAATCCTACGAGCAGTACTTC
14	NA	TRBV7-9	TRBJ2-2	NA	CASSTTTVTGELFF	TGTGCCAGCAGCACCACGACAGTTACCGGGGAGCTGTTTTTT
12	NA	TRBV5-6	TRBJ2-1	few	CASRRVANEQFF	TGTGCCAGCAGGCGGGTGGCCAATGAGCAGTTCTTC
16	TRBD2	TRBV12-3/TRBV12-4	TRBJ2-2	many	CASSLRAGGNTGELFF	TGTGCCAGCAGTTTAAGAGCGGGGGGTAACACCGGGGAGCTGTTTTTT
12	NA	TRBV28	TRBJ1-2	many	CASSFHLEGYTF	TGTGCCAGCAGTTTCCACCTGGAGGGCTACACCTTC
13	NA	TRBV3-1	TRBJ1-2	many	CASSQDLGGGYTF	TGTGCCAGCAGCCAAGATCTCGGTGGAGGCTACACCTTC
17	TRBD2	TRBV20-1	TRBJ2-5	NA	CSANPRASGGGQETQYF	TGCAGTGCTAATCCAAGGGCTAGCGGGGGAGGGCAAGAGACCCAGTACTTC
16	TRBD1	TRBV2	TRBJ1-2	NA	CASSEEGTGVSYGYTF	TGTGCCAGCAGTGAAGAGGGGACAGGGGTTTCCTATGGCTACACCTTC
14	NA	TRBV5-6	TRBJ1-5	many	CASSLAGRPGPQHF	TGTGCCAGCAGCTTGGCCGGGCGGCCAGGGCCCCAGCATTTT
13	NA	TRBV7-2	TRBJ2-5	many	CASSPSPEETQYF	TGTGCCAGCAGCCCCAGTCCCGAAGAGACCCAGTACTTC
17	NA	TRBV6-5	TRBJ1-1	few	CASSYSQGYGVNTEAFF	TGTGCCAGCAGTTACTCCCAAGGGTACGGTGTGAACACTGAAGCTTTCTTT
19	NA	TRBV7-9	TRBJ2-6	NA	CASRLSGTTSYSGANVLTF	TGTGCCAGCAGGCTTTCCGGGACAACCTCCTACTCTGGGGCCAACGTCCTGACTTTC
13	NA	TRBV4-3	TRBJ2-1	few	CASSPAGYGEQFF	TGCGCCAGCAGCCCTGCAGGGTACGGTGAGCAGTTCTTC
17	NA	TRBV7-3	TRBJ1-3	NA	CASRALGQVYSGNTTYF	TGTGCCAGCAGAGCCCTGGGGCAGGTCTACTCTGGAAACACCACATATTTT
14	TRBD2	TRBV19	TRBJ2-7	NA	CASTNSGETYEQYF	TGTGCCAGTACGAATAGCGGGGAAACCTACGAGCAGTACTTC
17	NA	TRBV7-8	TRBJ2-3	NA	CASSLLAGQLSTDTQYF	TGTGCCAGCAGCTTATTGGCAGGACAACTAAGCACAGATACGCAGTATTTT
14	TRBD1	TRBV7-2	TRBJ1-1	few	CASSVDRGRTEAFF	TGTGCCAGCAGCGTGGACAGGGGGAGAACTGAAGCTTTCTTT
14	NA	TRBV20-1	TRBJ2-6	few	CSAEDSSGANVLTF	TGCAGTGCTGAGGACAGCTCTGGGGCCAACGTCCTGACTTTC
13	NA	TRBV5-4	TRBJ1-4	NA	CASSGGNNEKLFF	TGTGCCAGCAGCGGGGGAAATAATGAAAAACTGTTTTTT
15	TRBD1	TRBV7-8	TRBJ1-4	NA	CASSFNRGKNEKLFF	TGTGCCAGCAGCTTTAACAGGGGAAAGAATGAAAAACTGTTTTTT
12	TRBD1	TRBV5-1	TRBJ2-1	NA	CASSFTGDEQFF	TGCGCCAGCAGCTTTACAGGGGATGAGCAGTTCTTC
16	TRBD1	TRBV20-1	TRBJ1-3	NA	CSASPRGQFSGNTIYF	TGCAGTGCCAGCCCAAGGGGACAGTTCTCTGGAAACACCATATATTTT
12	NA	TRBV6-1	TRBJ1-4	many	CASSYGGEKLFF	TGTGCCAGCAGCTACGGCGGTGAAAAACTGTTTTTT
15	TRBD1	TRBV6-1	TRBJ2-4	few	CASTDRGLDKNIQYF	TGTGCCAGCACAGACAGGGGGCTGGACAAAAACATTCAGTACTTC
14	NA	TRBV29-1	TRBJ1-1	NA	CSVVGLEGGTEAFF	TGCAGCGTTGTGGGATTGGAAGGGGGCACTGAAGCTTTCTTT
15	NA	TRBV6-2/TRBV6-3	TRBJ2-2	few	CASSYGDDSTGELFF	TGTGCCAGCAGTTACGGTGACGACAGCACCGGGGAGCTGTTTTTT
15	NA	TRBV7-2	TRBJ1-6	few	CASSLVHSNNSPLHF	TGTGCCAGCAGCTTAGTGCACAGCAATAATTCACCCCTCCACTTT
15	NA	TRBV2	TRBJ2-2	many	CASSETGIPFGELFF	TGTGCCAGCAGTGAAACGGGGATCCCTTTCGGGGAGCTGTTTTTT
15	TRBD2	TRBV5-1	TRBJ2-3	NA	CASSTTSRTTDTQYF	TGCGCCAGCAGCACGACTAGCCGGACCACAGATACGCAGTATTTT
13	NA	TRBV7-9	TRBJ2-3	few	CASSPPNGVTQYF	TGTGCCAGCAGCCCCCCTAATGGGGTAACGCAGTATTTT
14	NA	TRBV5-1	TRBJ2-3	NA	CASSLSDSTDTQYF	TGCGCCAGCAGCTTAAGTGACAGCACAGATACGCAGTATTTT
13	NA	TRBV28	TRBJ1-6	few	CASSDPSGSPLHF	TGTGCCAGCAGTGATCCCAGTGGATCACCCCTCCACTTT
13	NA	TRBV20-1	TRBJ1-5	few	CSAPDGSNQPQHF	TGCAGTGCGCCGGACGGAAGCAATCAGCCCCAGCATTTT
11	NA	TRBV5-6	TRBJ2-7	NA	CANSLAYEQYF	TGTGCCAACAGCTTGGCCTACGAGCAGTACTTC
16	TRBD2	TRBV18	TRBJ2-3	many	CASSPRTSGVLDTQYF	TGTGCCAGCTCACCCCGGACTAGCGGGGTATTAGATACGCAGTATTTT
8	NA	TRBV11-2	TRBJ2-1	few	CASSPGFF	TGTGCCAGCAGCCCGGGGTTCTTC
13	NA	TRBV7-3	TRBJ1-6	many	CASSEVQDSPLHF	TGTGCCAGCAGCGAAGTGCAGGATTCACCCCTCCACTTT
15	TRBD2	TRBV7-2	TRBJ2-5	NA	CASRRTSGGEETQYF	TGTGCCAGCAGACGCACTAGCGGGGGGGAGGAGACCCAGTACTTC
15	TRBD2	TRBV5-1	TRBJ2-1	many	CASSLVGLAVNEQFF	TGCGCCAGCAGCTTGGTGGGACTAGCGGTTAATGAGCAGTTCTTC
15	NA	TRBV7-9	TRBJ2-3	many	CASSPQGSGPDTQYF	TGTGCCAGCAGCCCGCAGGGTAGCGGTCCAGATACGCAGTATTTT
16	TRBD1	TRBV7-2	TRBJ1-2	few	CASSSDRGTGLYGYTF	TGTGCCAGCAGCTCCGACAGGGGGACAGGACTCTATGGCTACACCTTC
16	NA	TRBV6-2/TRBV6-3	TRBJ1-5	NA	CASSPLGPLPKQPQHF	TGTGCCAGCAGCCCCCTGGGACCGCTGCCGAAACAGCCCCAGCATTTT
14	TRBD1	TRBV24-1	TRBJ2-1	few	CATSDLNRGNEQFF	TGTGCCACCAGTGATTTAAACAGGGGGAATGAGCAGTTCTTC
13	NA	TRBV4-3	TRBJ2-5	few	CASSQQGRETQYF	TGCGCCAGCAGCCAACAGGGCCGAGAGACCCAGTACTTC
13	NA	TRBV9	TRBJ1-5	many	CASSVEGGQPQHF	TGTGCCAGCAGCGTAGAGGGCGGGCAGCCCCAGCATTTT
14	TRBD1	TRBV5-5	TRBJ2-1	few	CASTDRGLSDEQFF	TGTGCCAGCACCGACAGGGGCTTATCAGATGAGCAGTTCTTC
17	TRBD2	TRBV7-2	TRBJ2-3	many	CASSSGTSGGGTDTQYF	TGTGCCAGCAGCTCCGGGACTAGCGGGGGTGGTACAGATACGCAGTATTTT
15	NA	TRBV5-6	TRBJ2-7	few	CASSFRTALRYEQYF	TGTGCCAGCAGCTTCCGGACAGCCCTTCGGTACGAGCAGTACTTC
12	NA	TRBV11-2	TRBJ2-5	NA	CASSSSLETQYF	TGTGCCAGCAGCTCAAGCCTGGAGACCCAGTACTTC